What follows are 12 T cell receptor beta chains derived from one specimen sequenced in a study of T cell clonality in common variable immunodeficiency. Study-wide results and limits: Fewer deletions and N-nucleotide insertions were reportedly seen in common variable immunodeficiency TCR beta sequences.

Libraries were prepared by immunoSEQ multiplex PCR; TCRdb keeps only in-frame clonotypes and omits some of them. This repertoire holds around 24,000 clones, and none appear only once. The antigens for these receptors are not known. Sequenced input: peripheral blood mononuclear cells. The receptors derive from a human donor with common variable immunodeficiency.

This clone was recorded many times. The CDR3 end falls 3 residues outside the read, so it is completed with the germline J gene. The J gene is TRBJ2-7, the V gene TRBV6-2 or TRBV6-3; 14 bases map to TRBD2. This CDR3 comprises 16 residues. V lost 5 bases to trimming and J lost 6 bases; unmatched junction nucleotides: 9. Germline lookup yields CDR1 MNHEY and CDR2 SVGEGT. The CDR3 is CASSGWTSGRNGEQYF. The CDR3 DNA, read in part, is TGTGCCAGCAGTGGGTGGACTAGCGGGAGGAATGGCGAG.

In this sample, this clone turned up many times. The missing CDR3 end, 3 residues past where the read stops, is filled in from the germline J gene. This rearrangement joins TRBV6-2 or TRBV6-3 to TRBJ1-5; D not certain. Trimming took off 2 bases at V and 0 bases at J, with 5 bases between the two ends. The CDR3 length is 14 residues. Germline-derived CDR1 and CDR2 are MNHEY and SVGEGT. CDR3 DNA (partial): TGTGCCAGCAGTTACGTAAATAGCAATCAGCCC. Translating gives CASSYVNSNQP. The full CDR3 protein is CASSYVNSNQPQHF.

In this sample, this clone turned up many times. The read comes to an end 3 residues before the CDR3 does, leaving the germline J gene to fill in the end. This chain joins TRBV7-2 and TRBJ1-6, with TRBD1 identical over 7 bases. The CDR3 has 15 residues. J was trimmed by 6 bases and V by 1 base; bases with no gene match: 3. CDR1 and CDR2 from the germline V gene are SGHTA and FQGNSA. Partial CDR3 DNA: TGTGCCAGCAGCTTAGGGGCAGGGGGTAATTCACCC. Its protein is CASSLGAGGNSP. The whole CDR3 sequence reads CASSLGAGGNSPLHF.

This clone has ten or more counts. The read comes to an end 3 residues before the CDR3 does, leaving the germline J gene to fill in the end. The chain links TRBV7-9 to TRBJ1-3; no definite D call. V was pared by 8 bases and J by 2 bases, with 13 bases between. The CDR3 has 14 residues. Germline loops: CDR1 SEHNR, CDR2 FQNEAQ (reference sequence). CDR3 DNA (partial): TGTGCCAGCTCCTCAGTGACTCCTGGAAACACC. The encoded protein is CASSSVTPGNT. The complete CDR3 protein is CASSSVTPGNTIYF.

This clone was recorded at least ten times. The read halts 3 residues ahead of the CDR3 end, with the missing end drawn from the germline J gene. The chain combines TRBV6-1 with TRBJ2-2, with D tentatively TRBD1 or TRBD2 (5 bases each). The V end was cut by 1 base, the J end by 6 bases, with 15 bases between. The germline gives CDR1 MNHNS, CDR2 SASEGT. The CDR3 runs to 16 residues. Partial CDR3 DNA: TGTGCCAGCAGTGAAGTGCAGGGAGCCCGGGCCGGGGAG. It is translated as CASSEVQGARAGE. The CDR3 in full is CASSEVQGARAGELFF.

Of note for this clone: One end of the junction fails to match germline, which may point to a read error. The read ends 3 residues shy of where the CDR3 ends; the end is completed using the germline J gene. This chain connects TRBV19 to TRBJ1-5; 9 nucleotides match TRBD1. Germline V gene data show CDR1 as LNHDA and CDR2 as SQIVND (reference sequence). There are 16 residues in the CDR3. The CDR3 loop is CASSSWDRASKQPQHF. The part of the CDR3 DNA that was read is TGTGCCAGTAGTAGCTGGGACAGGGCTAGCAAGCAGCCC.

Many counts were recorded for this clone. The CDR3 extends 3 residues past the end of the read, so its final part is completed from the germline J gene. The rearrangement joins TRBV7-2 to TRBJ2-7; 9 positions match TRBD1. The CDR3 is made up of 15 amino acids. The V segment lost 1 base and the J segment 5 bases; nucleotides outside the gene matches: 6. CDR1 and CDR2 (germline): SGHTA, FQGNSA. Incomplete CDR3 DNA: TGTGCCAGCAGCTTAGTTAGGGGACAGGGCAACGAG. Translated, it gives CASSLVRGQGNE. The entire CDR3 sequence reads CASSLVRGQGNEQYF. The variable domain in full, completed from reference TRBV7-2 and TRBJ2-7, reads GAGVSQSPSNKVTEKGKDVELRCDPISGHTALYWYRQSLGQGLEFLIYFQGNSAPDKSGLPSDRFSAERTGGSVSTLTIQRTQQEDSAVYLCASSLVRGQGNEQYFGPGTRLTVT.

This clone was seen many times. The read finishes 3 residues shy of the CDR3 end, and the germline J gene is used to complete it. V is TRBV7-6 and J is TRBJ2-3; D may be TRBD1 (6 bases). The CDR3 is made up of 14 amino acids. The ends were cut back, 3 bases at V and 0 bases at J, with 7 bases in the middle. Germline CDR1 reads SGHVS; CDR2 reads FNYEAQ. Here the CDR3 reads CASSFQGSTDTQYF. The CDR3 bases that were read are TGTGCCAGCAGCTTCCAGGGGAGCACAGATACG.

This clone was detected ten times or more. The missing CDR3 end, 3 residues past where the read stops, is filled in from the germline J gene. The chain combines TRBV18 with TRBJ1-4; TRBD1 matches 8 bases. The CDR3 is 14 residues long. V dropped 0 bases and J dropped 6; count of bases not matched to a gene: 0. Germline V lookup: CDR1 KGHSH, CDR2 LQKENI. The chain's CDR3 is CASSPPGQDEKLFF. CDR3 DNA, as far as it was read: TGTGCCAGCTCACCACCGGGACAGGATGAAAAA.

This clone came up many times. The CDR3 end lies 3 residues beyond the end of the read and is filled in from the germline J gene. V is TRBV6-2 or TRBV6-3 and J is TRBJ2-1; 8 bases are a match to TRBD1. Trimming cost V 7 bases and J 9 bases; bases outside gene matches: 11. CDR3 size: 14 residues. Germline CDR1 MNHEY, CDR2 SVGEGT. The chain's CDR3 is CASNGQGRRSEQFF. CDR3 DNA, as far as it was read: TGTGCCAGCAACGGACAGGGTAGGCGTAGTGAG.

As to this clone: The read stops 3 residues short of the end of the CDR3; the missing end is completed from the germline J gene. The chain joins TRBV11-2 to TRBJ1-2; 7 nucleotides align to TRBD1. This CDR3 contains 15 residues. The trim removed 5 bases at V and 6 bases at J, leaving 12 bases unmatched. CDR1 SGHAT and CDR2 FQNNGV come from the germline V gene. The sequenced part of the CDR3 DNA is TGTGCCAGCAGCATTGACTCAGGGGGTCGCGATGGC. Translation gives CASSIDSGGRDG. The full-length CDR3 reads as CASSIDSGGRDGYTF.

This clone was recorded many times. The CDR3 DNA, read in part, is TGTGCCAGCACGACAGGGCCCGAG. This sequence encodes CASTTGPE. The entire CDR3 protein is CASTTGPEQYF. The chain joins TRBV7-3 to TRBJ2-7, with 7 bases identical to TRBD1. From the germline J gene comes the end of the CDR3, since the read stops 3 residues before it. The CDR3 spans 11 residues. V trimming: 7 bases; J trimming: 6 bases; junction bases outside the gene matches: 3. Looked up from germline, CDR1 is SGHTA and CDR2 is FQGTGA.